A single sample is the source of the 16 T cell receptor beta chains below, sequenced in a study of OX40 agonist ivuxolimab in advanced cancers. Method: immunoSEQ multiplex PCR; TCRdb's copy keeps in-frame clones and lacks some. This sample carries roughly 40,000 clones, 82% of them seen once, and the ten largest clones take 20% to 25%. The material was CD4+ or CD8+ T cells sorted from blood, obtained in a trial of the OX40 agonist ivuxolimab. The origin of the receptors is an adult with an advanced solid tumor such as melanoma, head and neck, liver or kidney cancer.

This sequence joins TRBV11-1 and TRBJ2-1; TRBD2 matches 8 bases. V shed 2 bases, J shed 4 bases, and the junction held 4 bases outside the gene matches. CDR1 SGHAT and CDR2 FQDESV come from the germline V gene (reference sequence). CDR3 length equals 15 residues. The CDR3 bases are TGTGCCAGCAGCTTAAGGAGCGGGAGTTACAATGAGCAGTTCTTC. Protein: CASSLRSGSYNEQFF.

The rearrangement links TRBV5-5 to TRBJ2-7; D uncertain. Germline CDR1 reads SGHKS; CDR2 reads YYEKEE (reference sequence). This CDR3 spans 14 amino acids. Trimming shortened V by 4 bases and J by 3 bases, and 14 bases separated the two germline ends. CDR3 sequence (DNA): TGTGCCAGCAGCCAAAGGGCGAACAACTACGAGCAGTACTTC. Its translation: CASSQRANNYEQYF.

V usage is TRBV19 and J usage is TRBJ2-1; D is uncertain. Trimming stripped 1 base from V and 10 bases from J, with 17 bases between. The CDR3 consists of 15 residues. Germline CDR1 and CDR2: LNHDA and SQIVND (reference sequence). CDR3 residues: CASSIGGLGLGEQFF. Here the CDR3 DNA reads TGTGCCAGTAGTATAGGCGGTTTGGGCCTCGGAGAGCAGTTCTTC.

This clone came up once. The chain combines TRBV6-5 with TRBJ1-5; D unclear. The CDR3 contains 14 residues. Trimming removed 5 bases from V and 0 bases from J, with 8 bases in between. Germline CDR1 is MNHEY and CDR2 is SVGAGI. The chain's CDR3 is CASSPFGSNQPQHF. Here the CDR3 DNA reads TGTGCCAGCAGTCCCTTCGGTAGCAATCAGCCCCAGCATTTT.

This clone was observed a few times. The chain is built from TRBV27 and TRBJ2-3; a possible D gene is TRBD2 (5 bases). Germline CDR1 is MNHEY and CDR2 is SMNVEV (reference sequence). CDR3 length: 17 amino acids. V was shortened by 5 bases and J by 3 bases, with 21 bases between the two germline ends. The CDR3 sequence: CASSPTLGSGRTDTQYF. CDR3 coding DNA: TGTGCCAGCAGTCCTACCTTAGGATCGGGAAGGACAGATACGCAGTATTTT.

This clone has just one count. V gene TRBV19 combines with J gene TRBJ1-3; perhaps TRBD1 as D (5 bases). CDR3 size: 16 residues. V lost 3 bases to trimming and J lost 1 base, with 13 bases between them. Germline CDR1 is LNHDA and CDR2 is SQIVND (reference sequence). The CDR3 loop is CASSIGTGSSGNTIYF. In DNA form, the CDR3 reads TGTGCCAGTAGTATTGGAACAGGATCTTCTGGAAACACCATATATTTT.

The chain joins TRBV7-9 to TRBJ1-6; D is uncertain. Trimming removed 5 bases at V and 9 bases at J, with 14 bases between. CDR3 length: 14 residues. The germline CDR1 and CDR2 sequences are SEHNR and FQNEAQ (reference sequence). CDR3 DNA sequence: TGTGCCAGCAGCCCCCGGGTACCGACTTCACCCCTCCACTTT. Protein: CASSPRVPTSPLHF.

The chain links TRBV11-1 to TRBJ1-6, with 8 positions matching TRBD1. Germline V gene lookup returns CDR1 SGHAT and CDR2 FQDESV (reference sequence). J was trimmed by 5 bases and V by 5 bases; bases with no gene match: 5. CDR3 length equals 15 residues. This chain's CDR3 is CASSDGQGNNSPLHF. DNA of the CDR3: TGTGCCAGCAGCGATGGACAGGGTAATAATTCACCCCTCCACTTT.

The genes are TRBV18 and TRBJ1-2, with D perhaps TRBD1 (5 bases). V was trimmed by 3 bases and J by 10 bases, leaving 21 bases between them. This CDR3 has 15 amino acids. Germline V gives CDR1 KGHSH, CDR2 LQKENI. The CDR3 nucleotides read TGTGCCAGCTCACCGATTCCCGGGACGGTCTCTCCCTACACCTTC. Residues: CASSPIPGTVSPYTF.

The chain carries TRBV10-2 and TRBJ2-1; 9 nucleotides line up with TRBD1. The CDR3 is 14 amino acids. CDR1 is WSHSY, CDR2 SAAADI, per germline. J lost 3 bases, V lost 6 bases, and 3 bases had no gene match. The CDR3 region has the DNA TGCGCCAGCAGCTACAGGGGGCACTACAATGAGCAGTTCTTC. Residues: CASSYRGHYNEQFF.

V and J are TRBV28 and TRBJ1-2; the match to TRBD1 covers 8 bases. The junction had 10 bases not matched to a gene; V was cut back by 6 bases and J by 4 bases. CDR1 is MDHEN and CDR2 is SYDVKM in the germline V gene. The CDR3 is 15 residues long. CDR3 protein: CASSSPDRDGYGYTF. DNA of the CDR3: TGTGCCAGCAGCTCCCCGGACAGGGACGGCTATGGCTACACCTTC.

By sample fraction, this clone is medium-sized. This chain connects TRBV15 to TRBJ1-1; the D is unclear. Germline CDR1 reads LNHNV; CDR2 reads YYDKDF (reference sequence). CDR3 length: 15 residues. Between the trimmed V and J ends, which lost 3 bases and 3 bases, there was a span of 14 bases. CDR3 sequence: CATSSRLTWDTEAFF. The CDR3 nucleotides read TGTGCCACCAGCAGCCGACTAACATGGGACACTGAAGCTTTCTTT. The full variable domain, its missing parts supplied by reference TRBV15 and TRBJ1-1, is DAMVIQNPRYQVTQFGKPVTLSCSQTLNHNVMYWYQQKSSQAPKLLFHYYDKDFNNEADTPDNFQSRRPNTSFCFLDIRSPGLGDTAMYLCATSSRLTWDTEAFFGQGTRLTVV.

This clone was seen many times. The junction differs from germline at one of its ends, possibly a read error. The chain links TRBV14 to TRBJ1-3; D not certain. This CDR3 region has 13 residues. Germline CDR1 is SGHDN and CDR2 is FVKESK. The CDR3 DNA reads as TGTGCCAGCAGCCAATCGAGAGGAAGCACCATATATTTT. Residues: CASSQSRGSTIYF.

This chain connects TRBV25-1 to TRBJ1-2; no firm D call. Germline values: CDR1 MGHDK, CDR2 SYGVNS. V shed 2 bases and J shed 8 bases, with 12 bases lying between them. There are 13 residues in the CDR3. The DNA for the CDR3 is TGTGCCAGCAGTGAAGGGGAGGTGAGGGGCTACACCTTC. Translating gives CASSEGEVRGYTF.

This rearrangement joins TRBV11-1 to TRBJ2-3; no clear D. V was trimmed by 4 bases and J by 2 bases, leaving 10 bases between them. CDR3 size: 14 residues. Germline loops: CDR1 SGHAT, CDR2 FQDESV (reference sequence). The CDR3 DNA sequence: TGTGCCAGCAGCTCCGGAAGGTTCACAGATACGCAGTATTTT. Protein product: CASSSGRFTDTQYF.

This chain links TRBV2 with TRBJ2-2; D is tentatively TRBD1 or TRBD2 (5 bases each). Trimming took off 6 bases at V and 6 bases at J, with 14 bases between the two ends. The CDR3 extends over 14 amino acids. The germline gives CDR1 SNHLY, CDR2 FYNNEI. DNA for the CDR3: TGTGCCAGCAGGGCCGAGGGGCTGCCCGGGGAGCTGTTTTTT. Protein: CASRAEGLPGELFF.